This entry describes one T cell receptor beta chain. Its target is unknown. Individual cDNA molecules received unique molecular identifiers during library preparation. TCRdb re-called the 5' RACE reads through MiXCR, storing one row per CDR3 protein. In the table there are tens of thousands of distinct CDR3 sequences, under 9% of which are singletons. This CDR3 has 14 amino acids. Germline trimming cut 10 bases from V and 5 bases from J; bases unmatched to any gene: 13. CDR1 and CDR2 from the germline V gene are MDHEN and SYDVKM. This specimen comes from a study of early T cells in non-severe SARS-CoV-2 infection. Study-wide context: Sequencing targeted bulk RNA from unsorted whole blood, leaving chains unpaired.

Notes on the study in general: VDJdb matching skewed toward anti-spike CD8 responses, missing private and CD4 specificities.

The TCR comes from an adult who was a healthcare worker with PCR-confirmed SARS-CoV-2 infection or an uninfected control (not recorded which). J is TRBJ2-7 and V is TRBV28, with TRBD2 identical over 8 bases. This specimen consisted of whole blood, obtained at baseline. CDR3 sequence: CATSNREGLDEQYF. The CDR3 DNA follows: TGTGCCACCTCGAACCGGGAGGGCCTGGACGAGCAGTACTTC.